This T cell receptor (beta chain) was recovered during a study of blood T cell repertoires in COVID-19. Looking at the study overall: Some COVID-19 samples were acute and others convalescent; all came from the United States, Italy and Spain. PBMCs, B-cell-depleted T cells, or T cells provided the cDNA or gDNA that made up the material.

Per the original data handling: Amplification from reference gene primers served as the basis for estimated nucleated cell counts. Sequencing used immunoSEQ multiplex PCR; TCRdb keeps in-frame clones, though not all of them. D and trimming were read from the DNA, whereas the V and J calls and clone size are those reported in that table. In the table there are tens of thousands of clones, roughly 85% of which are singletons. V shed 7 bases and J shed 7 bases, with 15 bases lying between them. CDR1 and CDR2 from the germline V gene are SGHDT and YYEEEE. The CDR3 runs to 14 residues. The rearrangement uses TRBV5-6 and TRBJ1-6; D uncertain. The clonotype comes from a man aged 25 to 45 with acute or convalescent COVID-19. The sequenced material came from peripheral blood. The chain's CDR3 is CASGGRAENSPLHF. As DNA, the CDR3 is TGTGCCAGCGGAGGTAGGGCAGAGAATTCACCCCTCCACTTT.